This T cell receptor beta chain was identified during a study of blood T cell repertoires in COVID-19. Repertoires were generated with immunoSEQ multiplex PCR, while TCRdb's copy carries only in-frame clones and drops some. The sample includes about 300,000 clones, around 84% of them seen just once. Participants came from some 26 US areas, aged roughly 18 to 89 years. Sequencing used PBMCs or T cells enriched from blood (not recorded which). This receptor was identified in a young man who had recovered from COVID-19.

DNA of the CDR3: TGTGCCGCCAGGGGGACAGGGAGGAACGAGCAGTACTTC. This encodes CAARGTGRNEQYF. V gene TRBV28 combines with J gene TRBJ2-7; 9 bases agree with TRBD1. Per germline, CDR1 MDHEN and CDR2 SYDVKM. Trimming took 11 bases from V and 5 from J; bases not matched to a gene: 10. This CDR3 spans 13 amino acids. The variable domain in full, completed from reference TRBV28 and TRBJ2-7, reads DVKVTQSSRYLVKRTGEKVFLECVQDMDHENMFWYRQDPGLGLRLIYFSYDVKMKEKGDIPEGYSVSREKKERFSLILESASTNQTSMYLCAARGTGRNEQYFGPGTRLTVT.